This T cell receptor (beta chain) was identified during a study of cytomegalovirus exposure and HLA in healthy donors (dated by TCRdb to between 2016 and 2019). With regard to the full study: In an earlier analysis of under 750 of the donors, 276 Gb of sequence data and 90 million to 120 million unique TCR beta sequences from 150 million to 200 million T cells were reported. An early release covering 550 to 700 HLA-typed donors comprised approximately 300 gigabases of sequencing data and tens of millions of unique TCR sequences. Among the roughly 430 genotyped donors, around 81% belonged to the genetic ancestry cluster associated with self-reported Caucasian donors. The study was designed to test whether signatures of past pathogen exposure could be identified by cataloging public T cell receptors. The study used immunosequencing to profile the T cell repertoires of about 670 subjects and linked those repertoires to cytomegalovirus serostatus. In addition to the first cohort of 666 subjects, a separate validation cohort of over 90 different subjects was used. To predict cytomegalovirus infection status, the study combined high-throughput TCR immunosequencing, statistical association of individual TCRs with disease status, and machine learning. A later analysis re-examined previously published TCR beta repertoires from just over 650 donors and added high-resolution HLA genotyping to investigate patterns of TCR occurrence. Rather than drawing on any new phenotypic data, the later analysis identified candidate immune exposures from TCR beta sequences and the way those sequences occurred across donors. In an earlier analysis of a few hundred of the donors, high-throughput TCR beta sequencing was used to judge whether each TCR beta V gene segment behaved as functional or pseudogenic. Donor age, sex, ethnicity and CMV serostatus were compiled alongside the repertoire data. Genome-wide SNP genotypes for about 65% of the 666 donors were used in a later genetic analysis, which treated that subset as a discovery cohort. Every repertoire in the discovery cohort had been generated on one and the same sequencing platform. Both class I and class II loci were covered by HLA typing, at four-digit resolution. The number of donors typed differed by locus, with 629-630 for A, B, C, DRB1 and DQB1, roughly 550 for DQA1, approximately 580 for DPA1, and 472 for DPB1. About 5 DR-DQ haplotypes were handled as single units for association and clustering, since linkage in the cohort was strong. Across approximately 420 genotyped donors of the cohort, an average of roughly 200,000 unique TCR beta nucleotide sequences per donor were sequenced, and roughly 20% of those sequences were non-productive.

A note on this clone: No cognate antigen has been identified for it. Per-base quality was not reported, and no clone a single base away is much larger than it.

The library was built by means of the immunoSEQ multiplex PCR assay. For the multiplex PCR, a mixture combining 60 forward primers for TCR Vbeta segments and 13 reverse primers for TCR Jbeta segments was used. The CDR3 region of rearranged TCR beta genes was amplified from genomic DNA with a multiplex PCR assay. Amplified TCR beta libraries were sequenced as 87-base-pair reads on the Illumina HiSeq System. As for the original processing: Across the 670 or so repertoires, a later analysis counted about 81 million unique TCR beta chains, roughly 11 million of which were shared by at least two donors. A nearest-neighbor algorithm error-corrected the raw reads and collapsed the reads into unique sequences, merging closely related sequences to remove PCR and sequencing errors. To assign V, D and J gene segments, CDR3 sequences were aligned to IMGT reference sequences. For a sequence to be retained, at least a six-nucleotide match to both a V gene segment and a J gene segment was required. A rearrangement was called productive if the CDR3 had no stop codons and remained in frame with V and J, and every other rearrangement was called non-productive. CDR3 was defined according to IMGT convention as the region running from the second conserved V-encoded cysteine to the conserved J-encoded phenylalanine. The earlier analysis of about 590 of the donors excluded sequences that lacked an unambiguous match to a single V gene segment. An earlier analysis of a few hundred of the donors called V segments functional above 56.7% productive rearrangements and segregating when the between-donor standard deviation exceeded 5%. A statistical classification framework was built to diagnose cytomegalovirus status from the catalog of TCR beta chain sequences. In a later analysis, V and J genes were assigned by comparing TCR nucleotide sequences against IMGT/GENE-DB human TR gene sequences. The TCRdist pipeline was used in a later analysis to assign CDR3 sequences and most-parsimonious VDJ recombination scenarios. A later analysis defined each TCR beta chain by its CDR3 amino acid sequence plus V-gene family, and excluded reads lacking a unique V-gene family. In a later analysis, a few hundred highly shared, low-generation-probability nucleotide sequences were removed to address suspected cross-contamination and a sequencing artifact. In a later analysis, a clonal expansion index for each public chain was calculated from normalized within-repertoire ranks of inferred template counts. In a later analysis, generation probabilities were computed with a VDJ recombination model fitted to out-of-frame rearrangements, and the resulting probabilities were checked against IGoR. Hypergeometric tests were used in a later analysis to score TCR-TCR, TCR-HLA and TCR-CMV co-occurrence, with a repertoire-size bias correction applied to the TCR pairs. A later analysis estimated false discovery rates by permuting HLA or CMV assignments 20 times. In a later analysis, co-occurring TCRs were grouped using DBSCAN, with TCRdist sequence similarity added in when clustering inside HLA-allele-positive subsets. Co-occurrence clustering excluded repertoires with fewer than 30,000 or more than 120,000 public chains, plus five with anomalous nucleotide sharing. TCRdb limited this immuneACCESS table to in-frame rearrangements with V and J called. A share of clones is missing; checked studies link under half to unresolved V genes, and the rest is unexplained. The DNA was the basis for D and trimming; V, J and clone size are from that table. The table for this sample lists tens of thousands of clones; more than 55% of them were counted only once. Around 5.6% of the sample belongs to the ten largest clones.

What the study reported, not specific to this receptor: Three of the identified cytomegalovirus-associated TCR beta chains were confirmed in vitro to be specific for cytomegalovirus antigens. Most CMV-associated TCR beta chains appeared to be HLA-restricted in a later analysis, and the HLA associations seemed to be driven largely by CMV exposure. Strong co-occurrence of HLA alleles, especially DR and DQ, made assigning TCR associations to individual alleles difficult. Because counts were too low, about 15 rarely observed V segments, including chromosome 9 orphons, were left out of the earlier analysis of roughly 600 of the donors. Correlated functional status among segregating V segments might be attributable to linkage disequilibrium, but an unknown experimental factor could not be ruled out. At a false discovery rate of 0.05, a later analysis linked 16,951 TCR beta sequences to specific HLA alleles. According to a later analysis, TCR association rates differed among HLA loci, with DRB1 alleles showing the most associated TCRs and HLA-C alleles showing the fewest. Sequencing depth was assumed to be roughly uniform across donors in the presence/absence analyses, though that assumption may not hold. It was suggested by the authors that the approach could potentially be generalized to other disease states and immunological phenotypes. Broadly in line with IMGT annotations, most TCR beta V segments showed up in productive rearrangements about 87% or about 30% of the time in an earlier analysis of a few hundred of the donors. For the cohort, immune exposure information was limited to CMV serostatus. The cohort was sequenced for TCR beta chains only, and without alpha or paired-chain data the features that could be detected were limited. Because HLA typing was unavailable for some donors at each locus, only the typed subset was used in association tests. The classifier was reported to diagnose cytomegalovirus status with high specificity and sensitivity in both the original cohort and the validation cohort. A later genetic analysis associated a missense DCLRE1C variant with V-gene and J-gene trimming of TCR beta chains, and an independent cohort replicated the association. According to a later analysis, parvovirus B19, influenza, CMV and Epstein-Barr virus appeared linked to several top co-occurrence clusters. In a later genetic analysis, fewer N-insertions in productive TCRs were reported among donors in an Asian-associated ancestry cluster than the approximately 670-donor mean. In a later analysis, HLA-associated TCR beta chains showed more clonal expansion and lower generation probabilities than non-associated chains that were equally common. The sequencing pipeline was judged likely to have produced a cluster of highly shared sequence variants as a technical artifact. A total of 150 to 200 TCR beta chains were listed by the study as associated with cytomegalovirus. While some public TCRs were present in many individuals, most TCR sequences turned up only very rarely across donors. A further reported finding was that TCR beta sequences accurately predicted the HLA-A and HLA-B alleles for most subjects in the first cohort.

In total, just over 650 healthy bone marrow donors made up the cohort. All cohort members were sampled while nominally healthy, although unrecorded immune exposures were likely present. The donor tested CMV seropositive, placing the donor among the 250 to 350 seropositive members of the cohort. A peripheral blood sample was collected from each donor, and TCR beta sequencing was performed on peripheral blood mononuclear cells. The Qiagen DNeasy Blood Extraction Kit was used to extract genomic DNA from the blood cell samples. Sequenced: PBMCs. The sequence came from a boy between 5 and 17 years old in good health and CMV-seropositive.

The CDR3 region reads CASSFEGVGYTF. In nucleotides, the sequence is TGTGCCAGCAGCTTCGAAGGGGTCGGCTACACCTTC. The V and J genes are TRBV7-9 and TRBJ1-2, with a weak D call of TRBD1 (5 bases match). At the junction V is shortened by 3 bases and J by 8 bases, with 10 bases in between. From a lookup of the germline V gene (reference sequence), CDR1 and CDR2 are SEHNR and FQNEAQ. The CDR3 spans 12 residues, from the cysteine through the phenylalanine. Only the CDR3 DNA is retained, 36 bases long and in frame from the first base.